A selection of T cell receptor beta chains follows, all from one sample in a study of cytomegalovirus exposure and HLA in healthy donors. TCRdb's copy holds only in-frame clones and misses some; the assay was immunoSEQ multiplex PCR. The sample has some 100,000 clones; under 85% are singletons. The specimen was PBMCs. These receptor sequences come from a man aged 40-49 years in good health and CMV-seropositive. The CDR3 runs from the conserved cysteine through the conserved F or W. Each record gives: V gene, J gene, D gene, clone size, CDR3 protein, CDR3 DNA. D genes are given only for firm matches. Clone sizes are given selectively: once, few, many, or a class where the clone is expanded.

TRBV9	TRBJ2-4	TRBD2	-	CASSVTSGGNIQYF	TGTGCCAGCAGCGTAACATCCGGGGGGAACATTCAGTACTTC
TRBV6-6	TRBJ2-3	TRBD2	-	CASIQRGGLADTQYF	TGTGCCAGCATTCAGCGGGGGGGCCTAGCAGATACGCAGTATTTT
TRBV6-1	TRBJ2-2	-	few	CASRTRASNTGELFF	TGTGCCAGCAGGACCAGGGCGTCGAACACCGGGGAGCTGTTTTTT
TRBV5-8	TRBJ2-6	-	-	CASSRSGANVLTF	TGTGCCAGCAGCCGTTCCGGGGCCAACGTCCTGACTTTC
TRBV11-1	TRBJ1-6	-	few	CASSRLDNSPLHF	TGTGCCAGCAGTCGACTCGATAATTCACCCCTCCACTTT
TRBV7-9	TRBJ2-7	-	-	CASSPAGDRYEQYF	TGTGCCAGCAGCCCCGCCGGGGATCGGTACGAGCAGTACTTC
TRBV27	TRBJ2-3	TRBD2	-	CASSLSLAGNTDTQYF	TGTGCCAGCAGTTTATCTCTAGCGGGGAACACAGATACGCAGTATTTT
TRBV6-1	TRBJ1-2	TRBD1	-	CASILQGAPDYGYTF	TGTGCCAGCATTTTACAGGGGGCGCCGGACTATGGCTACACCTTC
TRBV20-1	TRBJ1-1	TRBD1	-	CSARTGSGFF	TGCAGTGCCAGGACAGGGAGTGGTTTCTTT
TRBV6-1	TRBJ2-7	TRBD2	few	CASSEWGLAGFAYEQYF	TGTGCCAGCAGTGAATGGGGGTTAGCGGGGTTCGCCTACGAGCAGTACTTC
TRBV5-6	TRBJ2-5	-	-	CASSQARWETQYF	TGTGCCAGCAGTCAAGCTCGTTGGGAGACCCAGTACTTC
TRBV6-1	TRBJ2-1	TRBD1	-	CASSEDRYNEQFF	TGTGCCAGCAGTGAGGACAGGTACAATGAGCAGTTCTTC
TRBV6-6	TRBJ2-7	-	-	CASSYSMLSEQYF	TGTGCCAGCAGTTACTCGATGTTGAGCGAGCAGTACTTC
TRBV4-3	TRBJ1-2	-	-	CASSQDQGLDYGYTF	TGCGCCAGCAGCCAAGATCAGGGGCTGGACTATGGCTACACCTTC
TRBV7-2	TRBJ2-5	TRBD2	-	CASSSSLGGGQETQYF	TGTGCCAGCAGTTCATCACTCGGGGGGGGGCAAGAGACCCAGTACTTC
TRBV28	TRBJ2-4	-	-	CASSSLRDAKNIQYF	TGTGCCAGCAGCTCCTTGAGGGATGCCAAAAACATTCAGTACTTC
TRBV7-3	TRBJ2-1	-	-	CASSLPGSYNEQFF	TGTGCCAGCAGCTTACCAGGTTCCTACAATGAGCAGTTCTTC
TRBV27	TRBJ2-7	-	-	CASSLSEAPSIYEQYF	TGTGCCAGCAGTTTATCGGAAGCGCCCTCAATCTACGAGCAGTACTTC
TRBV5-5	TRBJ1-1	TRBD1	few	CASSQFRQGQNTEAFF	TGTGCCAGCAGCCAATTTAGACAGGGGCAGAACACTGAAGCTTTCTTT
TRBV7-9	TRBJ2-6	TRBD1	-	CASSYGQGASGANGLTF	TGTGCCAGCAGCTACGGACAGGGGGCGTCTGGGGCCAACGGCCTGACTTTC
TRBV7-2	TRBJ2-4	-	-	CASSLVLAPGGGYIQYF	TGTGCCAGCAGCTTAGTGCTAGCGCCAGGGGGTGGGTACATTCAGTACTTC
TRBV15	TRBJ2-3	-	few	CATSEGRDSSSTDTQYF	TGTGCCACCAGCGAAGGGCGGGACAGTTCTAGCACAGATACGCAGTATTTT
TRBV9	TRBJ1-6	TRBD1	-	CASSPQSGTGNSPLHF	TGTGCCAGCAGCCCACAATCCGGGACAGGGAATTCACCCCTCCACTTT
TRBV28	TRBJ2-7	TRBD1	-	CASSPWTGATYEQYF	TGTGCCAGCAGTCCTTGGACAGGGGCTACCTACGAGCAGTACTTC
TRBV4-1	TRBJ2-5	TRBD2	once	CASSGGTNQETQYF	TGCGCCAGCAGCGGCGGGACTAACCAAGAGACCCAGTACTTC
TRBV5-4	TRBJ2-3	-	-	CASSFGGGAGYF	-
TRBV7-8	TRBJ1-2	TRBD1	few	CASSFARDRGPNYGYTF	TGTGCCAGCAGCTTTGCCCGGGACAGGGGCCCCAACTATGGCTACACCTTC